The 18 T cell receptor beta chains given below trace back to one sample, sequenced in a study of blood T cell repertoires in COVID-19. Clones were read by immunoSEQ multiplex PCR, and TCRdb kept only the in-frame ones, dropping some. The sample contains around 59,000 clones, 70% to 75% of which appear only once. Specimen: peripheral blood. The receptors derive from a woman aged 50 to 60 with active or convalescent COVID-19.

This clone was counted many times. V gene TRBV7-2 combines with J gene TRBJ1-2, with 8 positions matching TRBD1. Germline loops: CDR1 SGHTA, CDR2 FQGNSA. The CDR3 consists of 14 residues. With 2 bases clipped from V and 8 bases from J, the junction kept 7 bases outside the gene matches. The CDR3 DNA sequence: TGTGCCAGCAGCTTAAGGGACAGGTTTGGGGGCTACACCTTC. Translation: CASSLRDRFGGYTF.

This clone was counted between two and nine times. The CDR3, as DNA: TGTGCCAGCACCCCCGGTCTGAGGGATCCTCTTTGGGAGACCCAGTACTTC. Amino acid sequence: CASTPGLRDPLWETQYF. The rearrangement uses TRBV5-4 and TRBJ2-5, with a tentative D call TRBD2 (5 bases). V dropped 6 bases and J dropped 5 bases, with 26 bases sitting between them. The CDR3 has 17 residues. Germline V lookup: CDR1 SGHNT, CDR2 YYREEE (reference sequence).

This chain connects TRBV10-1 to TRBJ2-7; D possibly corresponds to TRBD1 (5 bases). CDR1 is WNHNN and CDR2 is SYGVQD in the germline V gene (reference sequence). This CDR3 spans 14 amino acids. The V end was cut by 5 bases, the J end by 5 bases, with 16 bases between. CDR3 DNA: TGCGCCAGCAGTCCTCAGGGCAAGACCCACGAGCAGTACTTC. It translates to CASSPQGKTHEQYF.

The CDR3 coding sequence is TGTGCCAGCAGTTTCGGGGACAGGGAAGGCGAGCAGTACTTC. Translated: CASSFGDREGEQYF. The chain couples TRBV28 to TRBJ2-7; 9 bases match TRBD1. Losses at the gene ends were 3 bases for V and 6 bases for J; bases not matched to a gene: 6. This CDR3 is 14 amino acids long. The germline V gene encodes CDR1 MDHEN and CDR2 SYDVKM.

The chain combines TRBV3-1 (or the pseudogene TRBV3-2) with TRBJ1-2, with 8 bases identical to TRBD1. The CDR3 length is 14 residues. With V trimmed by 2 bases and J by 2 bases, 1 base remained unmatched. Germline values: CDR1 LGHDT, CDR2 YNNKEL (reference sequence). CDR3 in amino acids: CASSQQGANYGYTF. The CDR3 region has the DNA TGTGCCAGCAGCCAACAGGGGGCCAACTATGGCTACACCTTC.

V is TRBV19 and J is TRBJ2-1; 13 nucleotides align to TRBD2. Germline CDR1 and CDR2: LNHDA and SQIVND (reference sequence). V shed 5 bases and J 7 bases; nucleotides not matched to a gene: 11. The CDR3 runs 17 residues. The DNA for the CDR3 is TGTGCCAGTAGTCCAAGGACTAGCGGGGGCCCATGGAATGAGCAGTTCTTC. It translates to CASSPRTSGGPWNEQFF. Full variable domain (rest looked up from reference TRBV19 and TRBJ2-1): DGGITQSPKYLFRKEGQNVTLSCEQNLNHDAMYWYRQDPGQGLRLIYYSQIVNDFQKGDIAEGYSVSREKKESFPLTVTSAQKNPTAFYLCASSPRTSGGPWNEQFFGPGTRLTVL.

V is TRBV10-1 and J is TRBJ2-7; D might be TRBD1 (6 bases). The CDR3 spans 16 residues. Germline loops: CDR1 WNHNN, CDR2 SYGVQD (reference sequence). V was shortened by 4 bases and J by 6 bases, with 22 bases between the two germline ends. The CDR3 sequence: CASSGSWGQGKAEQYF. CDR3 coding DNA: TGCGCCAGCAGTGGATCTTGGGGGCAGGGGAAAGCCGAGCAGTACTTC.

V usage is TRBV6-5 and J usage is TRBJ2-3; D perhaps matches TRBD2 (5 bases). Deletions cut 11 bases from V and 1 base from J, with 13 bases between. There are 13 residues in the CDR3. The V gene's germline CDR1 is MNHEY and CDR2 SVGAGI. CDR3 protein: CAAPAVGTDTQYF. The CDR3 bases are TGTGCCGCCCCAGCGGTTGGCACAGATACGCAGTATTTT.

CDR3 residues: CASSSLDRGGSYNSPLHF. The DNA for the CDR3 is TGTGCCAGCAGTTCATTGGACAGGGGTGGTTCCTATAATTCACCCCTCCACTTT. The rearrangement uses TRBV28 and TRBJ1-6, with 9 nucleotides matching TRBD1. V dropped 4 bases and J dropped 1; count of bases not matched to a gene: 8. CDR3 length: 18 residues. The germline V gene encodes CDR1 MDHEN and CDR2 SYDVKM.

This clone is a singleton in its sample. The genes are TRBV7-9 and TRBJ1-1; D not certain. The CDR3 is 15 residues long. Trimming cost V 1 base and J 11 bases, with 20 bases left between them. From germline, CDR1 is SEHNR and CDR2 FQNEAQ (reference sequence). The CDR3 is CASSLDSLGETRAFF. CDR3 bases: TGTGCCAGCAGCTTAGATTCCCTTGGGGAGACACGGGCTTTCTTT.

The V call is TRBV28, the J call TRBJ2-6, with a tentative D call TRBD1 (5 bases). The germline V and J ends were trimmed by 0 bases and 0 bases, with 21 bases remaining between them. The CDR3 contains 21 residues. Germline lookup yields CDR1 MDHEN and CDR2 SYDVKM. In nucleotides, the CDR3 is TGTGCCAGCAGTTTATGGGGTGTGGGGTTCAGGGCAAGCTCTGGGGCCAACGTCCTGACTTTC. This encodes CASSLWGVGFRASSGANVLTF.

The table lists this clone with a count of one. V gene TRBV14 combines with J gene TRBJ2-1; TRBD2 aligns across 12 bases. The V gene end was trimmed by 4 bases and the J gene end by 7 bases; junction bases not matched to a gene: 5. The CDR3 covers 15 residues. In germline, CDR1 is SGHDN, CDR2 FVKESK. CDR3 region: CASSPIGTSGNEQFF. As DNA, the CDR3 is TGTGCCAGCAGCCCAATCGGGACTAGCGGGAATGAGCAGTTCTTC.

This clone appeared many times. This chain connects TRBV10-3 to TRBJ2-7; 7 bases align to TRBD2. There are 12 residues in the CDR3. CDR1 is ENHRY and CDR2 is SYGVKD in the germline V gene. The junction had 3 bases not matched to a gene; V was cut back by 6 bases and J by 4 bases. This CDR3 is CAISGRRYEQYF. CDR3 nucleotides: TGTGCCATCAGCGGGAGGAGGTACGAGCAGTACTTC.

In nucleotides, the CDR3 is TGTGCCAGCTCACCAGATTGGGGAGGAGAGACCCAGTACTTC. Amino acids: CASSPDWGGETQYF. The chain recombines TRBV18 with TRBJ2-5; tentative D call: TRBD2 (6 bases). The CDR3 is 14 residues long. V was trimmed by 2 bases and J by 4 bases, leaving 11 bases between them. The germline V gene has CDR1 KGHSH and CDR2 LQKENI.

The chain couples TRBV11-2 to TRBJ1-1; no clear D. The V end lost 4 bases, the J end lost 1 base, and 7 bases lay between the germline ends. The CDR3 is 13 residues long. CDR1 is SGHAT, CDR2 FQNNGV, per germline. The CDR3 sequence: CASSYPGNTEAFF. In DNA form, the CDR3 reads TGTGCCAGCAGCTACCCCGGGAACACTGAAGCTTTCTTT.

This clone has a handful of counts. The gene calls are TRBV18 and TRBJ2-7; 7 nucleotides line up with TRBD1. Germline CDR1 KGHSH, CDR2 LQKENI. The J segment lost 6 bases and the V segment lost 6 bases, leaving 14 bases of the junction unmatched. CDR3 length: 15 residues. The CDR3 DNA is TGTGCCAGCTCGCCAACAGGACAGGCCCATGGCGAGCAGTACTTC. It yields the protein CASSPTGQAHGEQYF. The variable domain in full, completed from reference TRBV18 and TRBJ2-7, reads NAGVMQNPRHLVRRRGQEARLRCSPMKGHSHVYWYRQLPEEGLKFMVYLQKENIIDESGMPKERFSAEFPKEGPSILRIQQVVRGDSAAYFCASSPTGQAHGEQYFGPGTRLTVT.

The count of this clone is one. This CDR3 is CASSYHRGPTGELFF. The CDR3 DNA sequence: TGTGCCAGCAGTTACCACAGGGGACCCACCGGGGAGCTGTTTTTT. The chain links TRBV6-2 or TRBV6-3 to TRBJ2-2, with 7 bases fitting TRBD1. Trimming took 2 bases from V and 4 from J; bases not matched to a gene: 4. Per the germline V gene, CDR1 is MNHEY and CDR2 is SVGEGT. The CDR3 runs 15 residues.

The chain combines TRBV10-3 with TRBJ1-1; 7 nucleotides align to TRBD1. Trimming took 6 bases from V and 1 from J; bases not matched to a gene: 8. The CDR3 runs to 15 residues. The germline gives CDR1 ENHRY, CDR2 SYGVKD. The CDR3 loop reads CAIRVTGTENTEAFF. CDR3 nucleotides: TGTGCCATCAGAGTAACCGGGACAGAGAACACTGAAGCTTTCTTT.